A single sample is the source of the 6 T cell receptor beta chains below, sequenced in a study of response to subunit inactivated influenza vaccine. Via MiXCR, TCRdb re-called the RT-PCR reads, giving one row per CDR3 protein. The repertoire holds 700,000 to 800,000 distinct CDR3 sequences, with about 18% as singletons. The source was PBMCs from blood, collected 5 days after vaccination. These receptor sequences come from a man between 45 and 60 years old who received an inactivated influenza vaccine.

This clonotype was counted a few times. This chain uses TRBV6-2 or TRBV6-3 with TRBJ2-5; 9 positions agree with TRBD1. Unmatched junction bases numbered 9, after V lost 2 bases and J lost 2 bases. CDR3 size: 17 residues. Germline-derived CDR1 and CDR2 are MNHEY and SVGEGT. The chain's CDR3 is CASSYPDRGPIQETQYF. Written as DNA, the CDR3 is TGTGCCAGCAGTTACCCGGACAGGGGTCCTATTCAAGAGACCCAGTACTTC.

The chain carries TRBV5-1 and TRBJ2-2, with a possible D match to TRBD2 (6 bases). Per germline, CDR1 SGHRS and CDR2 YFSETQ. Trimming shortened V by 4 bases and J by 6 bases, and 10 bases separated the two germline ends. The CDR3 is 13 amino acids. The CDR3 region is CASSLREAGELFF. Written as DNA, the CDR3 is TGCGCCAGCAGCCTTAGGGAGGCCGGGGAGCTGTTTTTT. The full variable domain, its missing parts supplied by reference TRBV5-1 and TRBJ2-2, is KAGVTQTPRYLIKTRGQQVTLSCSPISGHRSVSWYQQTPGQGLQFLFEYFSETQRNKGNFPGRFSGRQFSNSRSEMNVSTLELGDSALYLCASSLREAGELFFGEGSRLTVL.

This clonotype has just a few counts. The chain employs TRBV20-1 and TRBJ2-4; 9 bases fit TRBD2. CDR1 DFQATT and CDR2 SNEGSKA come from the germline V gene (reference sequence). The CDR3 length is 17 residues. The J segment lost 9 bases and the V segment lost 3 bases, leaving 18 bases of the junction unmatched. CDR3 loop: CSASRPLGREGEGIQYF. In DNA form, the CDR3 reads TGCAGTGCTAGCCGCCCCCTTGGGCGGGAGGGTGAGGGCATTCAGTACTTC.

The chain carries TRBV12-5 and TRBJ2-3; unclear D gene. V was cut by 1 base and J by 2 bases, with 4 bases left in between. The CDR3 is 13 residues long. CDR1 and CDR2 from the germline V gene are LGHNT and FRNRAP. The CDR3 loop reads CASGLALTDTQYF. The DNA for the CDR3 is TGTGCTAGTGGTTTGGCACTCACAGATACGCAGTATTTT.

This clonotype was detected a few times. The chain combines TRBV12-3 or TRBV12-4 with TRBJ2-1; no definite D call. Trimming left V 4 bases short and J 2 bases short, with 15 bases between. This CDR3 contains 16 residues. CDR3 coding DNA: TGTGCCAGCAGTTATCTTGGCGGACCCCCCTACAATGAGCAGTTCTTC. Protein sequence: CASSYLGGPPYNEQFF.

This clonotype has a handful of counts. The gene calls are TRBV20-1 and TRBJ2-1, with D hard to call. Germline-derived CDR1 and CDR2 are DFQATT and SNEGSKA (reference sequence). CDR3 length: 16 residues. Deletions cut 1 base from V and 0 bases from J, with 13 bases between. CDR3 in amino acids: CSARAAYYNSYNEQFF. As DNA, the CDR3 is TGCAGTGCTAGAGCAGCTTATTACAACTCCTACAATGAGCAGTTCTTC.